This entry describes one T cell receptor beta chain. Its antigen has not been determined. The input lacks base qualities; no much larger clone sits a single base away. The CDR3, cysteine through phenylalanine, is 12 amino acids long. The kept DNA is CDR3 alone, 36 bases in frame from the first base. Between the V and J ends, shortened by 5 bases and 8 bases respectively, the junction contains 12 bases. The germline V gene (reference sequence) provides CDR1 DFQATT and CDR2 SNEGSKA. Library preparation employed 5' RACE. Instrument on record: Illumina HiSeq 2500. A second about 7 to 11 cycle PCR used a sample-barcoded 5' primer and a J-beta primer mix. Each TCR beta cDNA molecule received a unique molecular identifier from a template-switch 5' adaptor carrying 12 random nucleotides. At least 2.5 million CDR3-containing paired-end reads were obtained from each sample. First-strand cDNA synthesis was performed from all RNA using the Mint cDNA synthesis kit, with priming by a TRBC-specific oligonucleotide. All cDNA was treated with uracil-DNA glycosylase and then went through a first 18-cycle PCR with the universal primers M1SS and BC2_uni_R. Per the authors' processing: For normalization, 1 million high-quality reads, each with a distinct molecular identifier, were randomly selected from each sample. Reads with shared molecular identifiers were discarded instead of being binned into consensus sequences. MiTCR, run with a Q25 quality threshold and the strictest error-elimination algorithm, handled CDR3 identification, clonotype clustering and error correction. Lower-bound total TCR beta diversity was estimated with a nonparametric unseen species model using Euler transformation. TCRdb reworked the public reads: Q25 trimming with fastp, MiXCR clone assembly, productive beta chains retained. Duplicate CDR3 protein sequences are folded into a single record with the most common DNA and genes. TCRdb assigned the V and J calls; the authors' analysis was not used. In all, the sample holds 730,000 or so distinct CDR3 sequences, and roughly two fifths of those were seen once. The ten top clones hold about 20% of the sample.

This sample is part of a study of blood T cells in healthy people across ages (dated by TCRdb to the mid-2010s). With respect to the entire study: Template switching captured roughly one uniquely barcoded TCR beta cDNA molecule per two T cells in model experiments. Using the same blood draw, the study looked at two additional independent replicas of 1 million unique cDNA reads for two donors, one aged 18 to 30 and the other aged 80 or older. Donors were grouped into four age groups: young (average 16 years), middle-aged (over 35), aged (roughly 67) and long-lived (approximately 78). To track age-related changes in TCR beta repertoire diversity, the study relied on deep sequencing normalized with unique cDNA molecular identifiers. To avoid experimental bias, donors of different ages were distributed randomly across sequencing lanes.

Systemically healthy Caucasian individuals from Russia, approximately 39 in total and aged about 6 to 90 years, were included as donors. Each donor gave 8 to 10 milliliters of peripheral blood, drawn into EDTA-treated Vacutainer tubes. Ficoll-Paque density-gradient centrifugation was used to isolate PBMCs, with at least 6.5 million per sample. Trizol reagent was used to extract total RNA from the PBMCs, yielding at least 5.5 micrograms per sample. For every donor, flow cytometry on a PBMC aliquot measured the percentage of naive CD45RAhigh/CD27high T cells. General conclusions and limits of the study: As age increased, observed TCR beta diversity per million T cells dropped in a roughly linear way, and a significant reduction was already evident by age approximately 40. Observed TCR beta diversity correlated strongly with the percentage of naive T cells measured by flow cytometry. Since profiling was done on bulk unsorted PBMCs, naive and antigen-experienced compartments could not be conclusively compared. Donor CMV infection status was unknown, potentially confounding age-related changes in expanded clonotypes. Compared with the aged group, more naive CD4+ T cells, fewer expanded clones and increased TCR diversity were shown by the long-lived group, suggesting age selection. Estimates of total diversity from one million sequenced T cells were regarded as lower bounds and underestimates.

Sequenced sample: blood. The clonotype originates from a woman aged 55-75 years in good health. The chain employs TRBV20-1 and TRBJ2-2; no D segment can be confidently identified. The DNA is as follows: TGCAGTGCTCCTGGCGCACTTGGGGAGCTGTTTTTT. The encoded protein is CSAPGALGELFF.